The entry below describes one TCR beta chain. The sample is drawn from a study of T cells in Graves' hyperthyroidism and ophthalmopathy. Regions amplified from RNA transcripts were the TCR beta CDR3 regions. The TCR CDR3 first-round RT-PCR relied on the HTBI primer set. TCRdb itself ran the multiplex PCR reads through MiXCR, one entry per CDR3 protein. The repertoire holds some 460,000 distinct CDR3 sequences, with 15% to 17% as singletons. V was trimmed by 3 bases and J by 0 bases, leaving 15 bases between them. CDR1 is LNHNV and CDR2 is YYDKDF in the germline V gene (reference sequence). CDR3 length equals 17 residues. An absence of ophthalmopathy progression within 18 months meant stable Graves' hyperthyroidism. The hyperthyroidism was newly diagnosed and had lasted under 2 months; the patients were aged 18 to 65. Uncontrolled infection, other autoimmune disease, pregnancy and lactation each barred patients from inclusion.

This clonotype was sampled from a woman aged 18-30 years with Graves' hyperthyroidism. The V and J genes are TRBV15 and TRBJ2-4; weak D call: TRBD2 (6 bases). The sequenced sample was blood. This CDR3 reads CATSRGLDFLAKNIQYF. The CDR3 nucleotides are TGTGCCACCAGCAGGGGACTTGATTTCCTAGCCAAAAACATTCAGTACTTC.